A single sample gave rise to the 6 T cell receptor beta chains below, sequenced in a study of blood T cell repertoires in COVID-19. TCRdb keeps only in-frame clones here, not all; method: immunoSEQ multiplex PCR. The table shows approximately 70,000 clones, with 79% occurring only once. Sequenced sample: peripheral blood. These receptors were taken from a man in his sixties with active or convalescent COVID-19.

The V and J genes are TRBV2 and TRBJ2-7; perhaps TRBD1 as D (5 bases). V was clipped by 8 bases and J by 7 bases, with 12 bases between them. Per the germline V gene, CDR1 is SNHLY and CDR2 is FYNNEI. The CDR3 is 11 amino acids. This CDR3 reads CASSLRGEQYF. CDR3 DNA sequence: TGTGCCAGCTCCTTAAGGGGAGAGCAGTACTTC.

This clone was observed a single time. The chain couples TRBV5-4 to TRBJ1-2; 10 positions agree with TRBD1. From germline, CDR1 is SGHNT and CDR2 YYREEE (reference sequence). Trimming at V came to 1 base and at J to 4 bases, leaving 4 bases not matched to a gene. This CDR3 spans 15 amino acids. CDR3 sequence reads: CASSLSTGGLYGYTF. Here the CDR3 DNA reads TGTGCCAGCAGCTTGTCGACAGGGGGCCTCTATGGCTACACCTTC.

V is TRBV21-1 and J is TRBJ2-1; the table calls TRBD2, which could not be checked here. TRBV21-1 is termed a pseudogene. The CDR3 contains 17 residues. This CDR3 reads CASSKRERAVSYNEQFF. The CDR3 region has the DNA TGTGCCAGCAGCAAAAGGGAGCGGGCAGTCTCCTACAATGAGCAGTTCTTC.

The chain employs TRBV3-1 (or the pseudogene TRBV3-2) and TRBJ2-2; D gene ambiguous. With 5 bases removed from V and 8 bases from J, the gap between germline ends came to 12 bases. The germline CDR1 and CDR2 sequences are LGHDT and YNNKEL (reference sequence). The CDR3 is made up of 13 amino acids. Here the CDR3 DNA reads TGTGCCAGCAGCGAGACTCGATTTGGGGAGCTGTTTTTT. It translates to CASSETRFGELFF.

The rearrangement links TRBV12-3 or TRBV12-4 to TRBJ2-7; D is unresolved. The length of the CDR3 is 11 residues. The V end lost 6 bases, the J end lost 2 bases, and 5 bases lay between the germline ends. The CDR3 spells CASSGTYEQYF. The CDR3 coding sequence is TGTGCCAGCAGCGGTACCTACGAGCAGTACTTC.

The gene calls are TRBV7-9 and TRBJ1-2, with D perhaps TRBD1 (5 bases). The CDR3 has 13 amino acids. Trimming stripped 8 bases from V and 4 bases from J, with 14 bases between. Germline-derived CDR1 and CDR2 are SEHNR and FQNEAQ (reference sequence). The CDR3 sequence is CASSPGLPYGYTF. CDR3 DNA: TGTGCCAGCTCCCCGGGACTCCCCTATGGCTACACCTTC.